The 14 T cell receptor beta chains given below trace back to one sample, sequenced in a study of T-cell memory formation after mild COVID-19. From the 5' RACE reads, TCRdb called clonotypes with MiXCR, one entry per CDR3 protein. The sample shows about 470,000 distinct CDR3 sequences, around a quarter of them seen only once. Material for sequencing was PBMCs or a T cell subset sorted from them (not recorded which). These receptors were collected from an adult woman who had mild COVID-19 (a few samples of this study predate the infection). Cell type and time point are not known.

The chain employs TRBV12-3 or TRBV12-4 and TRBJ1-2, with a weak D call TRBD1 (6 bases). V gave up 5 bases and J gave up 8 bases, with 15 bases separating them. The CDR3 consists of 13 residues. CDR3: CASSTPGVGGYTF. In nucleotides, the CDR3 is TGTGCCAGCAGTACTCCAGGGGTCGGAGGCTACACCTTC.

The CDR3: CASSGGDRGYEQYF. The CDR3 bases are TGTGCCAGCAGCGGGGGGGACAGGGGCTACGAGCAGTACTTC. The chain combines TRBV5-6 with TRBJ2-7; 10 nucleotides match TRBD1. The junction had 4 bases not matched to a gene; V was cut back by 4 bases and J by 3 bases. CDR1 and CDR2 (germline): SGHDT, YYEEEE. This CDR3 is built from 14 residues.

There are a few counts of this clonotype. V gene TRBV4-1 combines with J gene TRBJ2-3; TRBD1 agrees at 7 bases. The CDR3 spans 18 residues. With 0 bases clipped from V and 3 bases from J, the junction kept 12 bases outside the gene matches. Germline-derived CDR1 and CDR2 are MGHRA and YSYEKL. In DNA form, the CDR3 reads TGCGCCAGCAGCCAAGATCTAGGGGGCTTCAGGGGAACAGATACGCAGTATTTT. This translates into CASSQDLGGFRGTDTQYF.

This chain joins TRBV2 and TRBJ2-7; weak D call: TRBD2 (5 bases). Per germline, CDR1 SNHLY and CDR2 FYNNEI. CDR3 length equals 14 residues. V was shortened by 6 bases and J by 4 bases, with 16 bases between the two germline ends. The CDR3 coding sequence is TGTGCCAGCAGGGACCTAGCCATGACTTACGAGCAGTACTTC. It is translated as CASRDLAMTYEQYF. Supplemented by reference TRBV2 and TRBJ2-7, the full variable domain reads EPEVTQTPSHQVTQMGQEVILRCVPISNHLYFYWYRQILGQKVEFLVSFYNNEISEKSEIFDDQFSVERPDGSNFTLKIRSTKLEDSAMYFCASRDLAMTYEQYFGPGTRLTVT.

The genes are TRBV29-1 and TRBJ1-2, with a tentative D call TRBD1 (6 bases). The CDR3 loop spans 12 amino acids. Germline values: CDR1 SQVTM, CDR2 ANQGSEA. Trimming pared 1 base from V and 6 bases from J, leaving 9 bases between. CDR3 loop: CSVEVQGHGYTF. In DNA, the CDR3 is TGCAGCGTTGAAGTACAGGGACATGGCTACACCTTC.

This clonotype has just a few counts. This chain links TRBV7-3 with TRBJ2-1; no reliable D call. V was cut by 8 bases and J by 9 bases, with 14 bases left in between. Germline V gene lookup returns CDR1 SGHTA and CDR2 FQGTGA. This CDR3 comprises 12 residues. The CDR3 protein is CASGYDWGEQFF. The DNA of the CDR3 is TGTGCCAGCGGTTATGACTGGGGTGAGCAGTTCTTC.

Only a few counts were recorded for this clonotype. The genes are TRBV7-2 and TRBJ2-7; 11 bases are shared with TRBD1. The trim removed 4 bases at V and 5 bases at J, leaving 10 bases unmatched. The CDR3 is 16 amino acids. The germline gives CDR1 SGHTA, CDR2 FQGNSA. In DNA, the CDR3 is TGTGCCAGCAGCTCTTCCAGTGGGACAGGGGGTAACGAGCAGTACTTC. Translating gives CASSSSSGTGGNEQYF.

This clonotype has more than one count but fewer than ten. The chain has TRBV7-9 and TRBJ2-1; TRBD2 aligns across 10 bases. Unmatched junction bases numbered 9, after V lost 2 bases and J lost 11 bases. This CDR3 has 15 amino acids. Germline CDR1 and CDR2: SEHNR and FQNEAQ (reference sequence). The CDR3 here is CASSLQASGSVKQFF. In DNA, the CDR3 is TGTGCCAGCAGCTTACAGGCTAGCGGGAGTGTAAAGCAGTTCTTC.

The gene calls are TRBV2 and TRBJ1-6; no clear D gene. This CDR3 is 14 amino acids long. V lost 2 bases to trimming and J lost 9 bases, with 11 bases between them. Germline assignment: CDR1 SNHLY and CDR2 FYNNEI. The CDR3 bases are TGTGCCAGCAGTGAACTTCCCCAGGTTTCACCCCTCCACTTT. The encoded protein is CASSELPQVSPLHF.

This clonotype has a handful of counts. The gene calls are TRBV5-5 and TRBJ1-2, with D tentatively TRBD1 (5 bases). The CDR3 is made up of 16 amino acids. Germline assignment: CDR1 SGHKS and CDR2 YYEKEE (reference sequence). Trimming shortened V by 4 bases and J by 4 bases, and 20 bases separated the two germline ends. CDR3 sequence: CASSRQVTAATYGYTF. DNA of the CDR3: TGTGCCAGCAGCCGCCAAGTGACAGCAGCAACCTATGGCTACACCTTC.

The genes are TRBV7-2 and TRBJ2-5, with 7 nucleotides matching TRBD2. Losses at the gene ends were 4 bases for V and 11 bases for J; bases not matched to a gene: 13. Germline CDR1 SGHTA, CDR2 FQGNSA. The CDR3 sequence is 14 residues long. CDR3 in DNA: TGTGCCAGCAGCTCTAGTAGCGGGCCATGGGAGCAGTACTTC. Translating gives CASSSSSGPWEQYF.

The chain couples TRBV30 to TRBJ1-3; no clear D gene. CDR1 and CDR2 from the germline V gene are GTSNPN and SVGIG (reference sequence). Trimming shortened V by 2 bases and J by 3 bases, and 11 bases separated the two germline ends. CDR3 length: 14 residues. The CDR3 sequence is CAWSWGTYGNTIYF. CDR3 DNA: TGTGCCTGGAGTTGGGGAACCTATGGAAACACCATATATTTT.

The chain links TRBV5-1 to TRBJ2-1, with 10 nucleotides matching TRBD2. The CDR3 totals 14 residues. V gave up 3 bases and J gave up 6 bases; unmatched junction bases: 3. The germline CDR1 and CDR2 sequences are SGHRS and YFSETQ. This CDR3 is CASSWSGGANEQFF. DNA of the CDR3: TGCGCCAGCAGCTGGAGCGGGGGGGCCAATGAGCAGTTCTTC.

In its sample, this clonotype was seen a few times. This chain connects TRBV5-5 to TRBJ1-2, with D unclear. With 4 bases removed from V and 4 bases from J, the gap between germline ends came to 11 bases. The germline V gene has CDR1 SGHKS and CDR2 YYEKEE (reference sequence). There are 13 residues in the CDR3. CDR3 region: CASSPGDVYGYTF. CDR3 DNA sequence: TGTGCCAGCAGCCCCGGAGACGTCTATGGCTACACCTTC.